The clone carrying this T cell receptor (beta chain) was recorded only once. At one end, the junction sequence differs from germline, possibly due to a read error. The repertoire was sequenced with immunoSEQ multiplex PCR; TCRdb's copy has only in-frame clones and lacks some. The sample includes about 270,000 clones, 88% of them seen just once. The record originates from a study of blood T cell repertoires in COVID-19. The CDR3 consists of 14 residues. Germline CDR1 and CDR2: SSHAT and FNYEAQ (reference sequence). The rearrangement uses TRBV7-7 and TRBJ2-2; no definite D call. This clonotype was obtained from a woman aged 50 to 60 who had recovered from COVID-19. The specimen was PBMCs or T cells enriched from blood (not recorded which). The CDR3 nucleotides are TGTGCTAGCAGCCCGAGCCCGAACACCGGGGAGCTGTTTTTT. It encodes CASSPSPNTGELFF.